This T cell receptor (beta chain) appears in the sequencing data of a study of OX40 agonist ivuxolimab in advanced cancers. For the wider study: Ivuxolimab was an agonistic, fully human IgG2 monoclonal antibody directed against OX40 (CD134), a costimulatory receptor. The purpose of peripheral TCRbeta sequencing was to test whether ivuxolimab changed TCR sequence diversity and led to clonal T-cell expansion. Of the roughly 50 dose-escalation patients, hepatocellular carcinoma was present in 19, melanoma in approximately 15, renal cell carcinoma in 9 and head and neck cancer in 9. Patients were allowed to have had prior anti-PD-1, anti-PD-L1 or anti-CTLA-4 therapy, and approximately 40% of the dose-escalation patients had been treated with checkpoint inhibitors. Partial responses occurred in three dose-escalation patients: two with cutaneous melanoma and one with hepatocellular carcinoma. Intravenous ivuxolimab was administered to patients every 2 weeks at six dose levels: 0.01, 0.1, 0.3, 1.5, 3 and 10 mg/kg. The paper describes the monotherapy dose-escalation part (N = 52 patients) of the phase I trial of ivuxolimab. In the dose-escalation cohort, 82.7% of patients were male, and the mean age was about 55 years, with a range of roughly 20 to 80. What the research found in general, with its limitations: After ivuxolimab, more expanded clones were found on average in CD8+ T cells than in CD4+ T cells. In partial responders in the 0.1-3.0 mg/kg groups, normalized peripheral clonal expansion was found to be among the lowest, especially among CD8+ T cells. Clonal expansion of both CD4+ and CD8+ blood T cells was observed from baseline to week 6 at doses 0.1 to 3.0 mg/kg. Low levels of normalized T-cell clonal expansion were also seen in some patients who did not respond. The antigen specificity of the peripheral T cells that underwent clonal expansion was not determined.

V loses 2 bases, J loses 4 bases, and the germline ends lie 11 bases apart. From the germline V gene, CDR1 is MDHEN and CDR2 is SYDVKM. The CDR3 spans 14 residues, from the cysteine through the phenylalanine. The entry retains the CDR3 DNA only, 42 bases that are in frame from base 1. To sequence the TCRbeta CDR3 region, genomic DNA was isolated from the sorted cells. The immunoSEQ Assay was used for sequencing of TCRbeta CDR3 regions. What TCRdb holds here is the immuneACCESS table cut down to in-frame rearrangements. Part of the clones is not present; checked against another copy, under half of the missing clones reflect an unresolved V gene, and the others are unexplained. The sample contains tens of thousands of clones, approximately 86% of them found a single time. Together, the top ten hold around 10% of the sample. Patients with autoimmune disease history or receiving systemic immunosuppression were excluded from the trial. Peripheral blood for TCR sequencing was collected from all dose cohorts at baseline, on cycle 4 day 1, and on cycle 7 day 1. The samples were taken from a phase I, first-in-human, multicenter, open-label dose-escalation trial of ivuxolimab. Adults with locally advanced or metastatic head and neck squamous cell, hepatocellular, melanoma or renal cell carcinoma were enrolled in the trial. Before TCR sequencing, CD4+ T cells and CD8+ T cells were sorted from peripheral blood as separate populations.

This clone appeared a single time. There is no known antigen for this receptor. There are no base qualities to consult, and no much larger clone falls within one base. The receptor comes from an adult with an advanced solid tumor such as melanoma, head and neck, liver or kidney cancer. The sequences come from CD4+ or CD8+ T cells sorted from blood, collected in a trial of the OX40 agonist ivuxolimab. The sequence is built from TRBV28 and TRBJ1-1, with the D gene uncertain. For the CDR3, the sequence is CASSLQGSGTEAFF. The sequenced DNA: TGTGCCAGCAGTTTACAAGGGAGTGGCACTGAAGCTTTCTTT.